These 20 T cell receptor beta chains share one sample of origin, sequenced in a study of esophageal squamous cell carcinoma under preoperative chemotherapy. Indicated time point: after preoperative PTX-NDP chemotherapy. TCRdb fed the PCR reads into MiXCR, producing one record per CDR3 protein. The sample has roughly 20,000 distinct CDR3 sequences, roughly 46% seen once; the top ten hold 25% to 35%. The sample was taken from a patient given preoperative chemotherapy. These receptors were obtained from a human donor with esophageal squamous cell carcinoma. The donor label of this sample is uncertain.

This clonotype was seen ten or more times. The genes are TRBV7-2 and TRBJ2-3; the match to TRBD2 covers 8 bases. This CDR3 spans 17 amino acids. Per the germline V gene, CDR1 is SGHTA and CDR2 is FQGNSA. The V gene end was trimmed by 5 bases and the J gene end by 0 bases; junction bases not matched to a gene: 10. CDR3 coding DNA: TGTGCCAGCAGCGTAAGACTAGCGAGTGCGAGCACAGATACGCAGTATTTT. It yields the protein CASSVRLASASTDTQYF.

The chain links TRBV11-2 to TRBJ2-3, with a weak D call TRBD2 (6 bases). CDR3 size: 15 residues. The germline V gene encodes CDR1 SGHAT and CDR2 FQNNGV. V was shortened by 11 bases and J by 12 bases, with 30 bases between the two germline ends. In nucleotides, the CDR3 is TGTGCCCGCGCCCCGCGGGGCGGAGCCAGCGACACTCAGTATTTT. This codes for CARAPRGGASDTQYF.

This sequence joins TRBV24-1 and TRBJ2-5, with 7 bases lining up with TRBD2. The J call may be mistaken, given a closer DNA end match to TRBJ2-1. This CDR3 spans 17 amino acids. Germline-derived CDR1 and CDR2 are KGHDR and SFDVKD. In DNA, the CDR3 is TGTGCCACCAGCCTAAAGGCTAGCGGAGATAATTACAATGAGCAGTTCTTC. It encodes CATSLKASGDNYNEQFF.

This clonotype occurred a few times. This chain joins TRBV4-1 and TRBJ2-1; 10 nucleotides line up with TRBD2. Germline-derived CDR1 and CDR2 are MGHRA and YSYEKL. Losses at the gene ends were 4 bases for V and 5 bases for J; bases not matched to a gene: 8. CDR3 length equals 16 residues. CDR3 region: CASSRATSGNDNEQFF. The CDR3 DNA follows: TGCGCCAGCAGCCGAGCTACTAGCGGGAATGACAATGAGCAGTTCTTC.

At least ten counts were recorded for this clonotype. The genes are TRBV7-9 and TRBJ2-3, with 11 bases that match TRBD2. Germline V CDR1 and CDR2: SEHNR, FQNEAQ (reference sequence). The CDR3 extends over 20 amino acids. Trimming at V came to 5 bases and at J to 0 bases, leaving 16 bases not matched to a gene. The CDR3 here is CASSPSPGLAEGTSTDTQYF. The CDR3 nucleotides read TGTGCCAGCAGCCCGAGTCCGGGACTAGCGGAAGGCACTAGCACAGATACGCAGTATTTT.

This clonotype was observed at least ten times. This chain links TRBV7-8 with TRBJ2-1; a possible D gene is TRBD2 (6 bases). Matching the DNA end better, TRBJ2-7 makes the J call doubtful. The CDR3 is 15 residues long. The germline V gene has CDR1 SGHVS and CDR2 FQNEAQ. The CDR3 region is CASSLGDSPFNEQYF. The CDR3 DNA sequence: TGTGCCAGCAGCTTAGGGGACTCCCCCTTCAATGAGCAGTACTTC.

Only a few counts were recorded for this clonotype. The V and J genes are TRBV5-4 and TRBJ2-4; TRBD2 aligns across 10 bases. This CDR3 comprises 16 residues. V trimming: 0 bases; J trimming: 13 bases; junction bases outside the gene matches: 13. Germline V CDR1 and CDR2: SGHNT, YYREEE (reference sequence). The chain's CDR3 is CASSLVLAGAPGEQYF. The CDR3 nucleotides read TGTGCCAGCAGCTTGGTTCTAGCGGGAGCTCCGGGGGAGCAGTACTTC.

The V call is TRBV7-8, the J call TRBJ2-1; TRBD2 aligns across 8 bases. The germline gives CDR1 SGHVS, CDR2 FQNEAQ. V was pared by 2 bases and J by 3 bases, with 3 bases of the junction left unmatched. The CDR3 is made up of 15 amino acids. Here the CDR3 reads CASSLSSGSYNEQFF. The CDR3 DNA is TGTGCCAGCAGCTTATCCAGCGGGAGCTACAATGAGCAGTTCTTC.

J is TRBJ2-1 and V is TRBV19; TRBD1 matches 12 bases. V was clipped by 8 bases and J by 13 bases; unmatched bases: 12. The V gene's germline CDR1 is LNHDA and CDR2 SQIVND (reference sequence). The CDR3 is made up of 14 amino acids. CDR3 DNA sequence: TGTGCCAGTCGGGACAGGGGGCGAGGAGAGACCCAGTTCTTC. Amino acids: CASRDRGRGETQFF.

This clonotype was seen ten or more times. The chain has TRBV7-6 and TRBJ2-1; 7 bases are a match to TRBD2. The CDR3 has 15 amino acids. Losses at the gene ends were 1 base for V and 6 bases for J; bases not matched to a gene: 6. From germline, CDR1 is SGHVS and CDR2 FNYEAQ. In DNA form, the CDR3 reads TGTGCCAGCAGCTTAGACGGCGGGAGAGCCAATGAGCAGTTCTTC. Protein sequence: CASSLDGGRANEQFF.

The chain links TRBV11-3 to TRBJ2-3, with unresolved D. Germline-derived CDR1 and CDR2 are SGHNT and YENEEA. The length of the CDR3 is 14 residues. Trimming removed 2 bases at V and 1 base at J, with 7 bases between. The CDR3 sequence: CASSLRVGTDTQYF. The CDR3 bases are TGTGCCAGCAGCTTAAGGGTCGGCACAGATACGCAGTATTTT.

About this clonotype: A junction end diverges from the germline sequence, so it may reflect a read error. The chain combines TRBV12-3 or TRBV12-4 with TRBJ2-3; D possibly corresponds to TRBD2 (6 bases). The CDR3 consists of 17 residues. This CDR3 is CVSSCAPGRGAKDTQYF. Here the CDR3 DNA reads TGTGTCAGCAGCTGCGCCCCAGGGCGGGGTGCCAAAGATACGCAGTATTTT.

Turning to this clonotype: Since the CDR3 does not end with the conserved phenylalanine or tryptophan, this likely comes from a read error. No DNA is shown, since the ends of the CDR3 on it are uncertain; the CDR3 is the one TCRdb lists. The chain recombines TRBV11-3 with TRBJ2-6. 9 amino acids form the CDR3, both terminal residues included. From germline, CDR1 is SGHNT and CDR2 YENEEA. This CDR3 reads CASSPTGTS.

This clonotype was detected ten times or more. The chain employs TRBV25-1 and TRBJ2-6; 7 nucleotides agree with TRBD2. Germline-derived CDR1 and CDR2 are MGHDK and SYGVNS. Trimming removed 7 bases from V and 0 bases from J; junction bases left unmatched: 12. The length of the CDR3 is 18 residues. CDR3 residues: CASMAGGGISSGANVLTF. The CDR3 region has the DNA TGTGCCAGCATGGCTGGGGGGGGTATAAGCTCTGGGGCCAACGTCCTGACTTTC.

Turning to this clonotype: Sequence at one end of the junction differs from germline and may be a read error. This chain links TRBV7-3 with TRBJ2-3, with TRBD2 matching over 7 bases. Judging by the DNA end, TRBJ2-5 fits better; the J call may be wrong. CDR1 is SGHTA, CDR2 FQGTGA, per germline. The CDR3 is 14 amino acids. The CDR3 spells CASSRGLAEETQYF. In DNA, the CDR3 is TGTGCGAGCAGCCGGGGCCTAGCGGAAGAGACCCAGTACTTC.

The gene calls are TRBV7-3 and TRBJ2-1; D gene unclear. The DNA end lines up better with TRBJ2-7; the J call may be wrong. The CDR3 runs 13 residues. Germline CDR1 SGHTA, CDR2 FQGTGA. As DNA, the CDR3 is TGTGCCAGCAGCTTAAGGCAAGACAATGAGCAGTACTTC. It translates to CASSLRQDNEQYF.

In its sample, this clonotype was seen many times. CDR3 sequence: CASSYSSRPGGPSNYGYTF. CDR3 in DNA: TGTGCCAGCAGTTACTCGAGTCGACCAGGGGGCCCTTCTAACTATGGCTACACCTTC. This rearrangement joins TRBV6-2 or TRBV6-3 to TRBJ1-2, with 8 positions matching TRBD1. V dropped 0 bases and J dropped 0; count of bases not matched to a gene: 12. Germline CDR1 reads MNHEY; CDR2 reads SVGEGT. The CDR3 totals 19 residues.

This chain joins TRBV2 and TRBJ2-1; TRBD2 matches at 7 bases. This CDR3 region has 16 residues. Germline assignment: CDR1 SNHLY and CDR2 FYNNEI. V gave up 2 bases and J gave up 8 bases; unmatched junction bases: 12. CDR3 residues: CASSELELAAVDEQFF. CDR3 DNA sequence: TGTGCCAGCAGTGAATTGGAGCTAGCGGCAGTGGATGAGCAGTTCTTC.

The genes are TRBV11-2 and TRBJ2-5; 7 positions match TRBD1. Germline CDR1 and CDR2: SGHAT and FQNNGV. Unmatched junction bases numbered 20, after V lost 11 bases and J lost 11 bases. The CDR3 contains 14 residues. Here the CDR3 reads CAGEGGSAHNEQYF. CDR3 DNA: TGTGCCGGGGAAGGGGGCTCGGCACACAATGAGCAGTACTTC.

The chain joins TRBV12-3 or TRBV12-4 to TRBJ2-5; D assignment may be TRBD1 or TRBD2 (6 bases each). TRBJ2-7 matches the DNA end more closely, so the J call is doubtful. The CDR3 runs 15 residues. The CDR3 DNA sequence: TGTGCCAGCAGTGTTCTGGGGGCGGGGACGTACGAGCAGTACTTC. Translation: CASSVLGAGTYEQYF.